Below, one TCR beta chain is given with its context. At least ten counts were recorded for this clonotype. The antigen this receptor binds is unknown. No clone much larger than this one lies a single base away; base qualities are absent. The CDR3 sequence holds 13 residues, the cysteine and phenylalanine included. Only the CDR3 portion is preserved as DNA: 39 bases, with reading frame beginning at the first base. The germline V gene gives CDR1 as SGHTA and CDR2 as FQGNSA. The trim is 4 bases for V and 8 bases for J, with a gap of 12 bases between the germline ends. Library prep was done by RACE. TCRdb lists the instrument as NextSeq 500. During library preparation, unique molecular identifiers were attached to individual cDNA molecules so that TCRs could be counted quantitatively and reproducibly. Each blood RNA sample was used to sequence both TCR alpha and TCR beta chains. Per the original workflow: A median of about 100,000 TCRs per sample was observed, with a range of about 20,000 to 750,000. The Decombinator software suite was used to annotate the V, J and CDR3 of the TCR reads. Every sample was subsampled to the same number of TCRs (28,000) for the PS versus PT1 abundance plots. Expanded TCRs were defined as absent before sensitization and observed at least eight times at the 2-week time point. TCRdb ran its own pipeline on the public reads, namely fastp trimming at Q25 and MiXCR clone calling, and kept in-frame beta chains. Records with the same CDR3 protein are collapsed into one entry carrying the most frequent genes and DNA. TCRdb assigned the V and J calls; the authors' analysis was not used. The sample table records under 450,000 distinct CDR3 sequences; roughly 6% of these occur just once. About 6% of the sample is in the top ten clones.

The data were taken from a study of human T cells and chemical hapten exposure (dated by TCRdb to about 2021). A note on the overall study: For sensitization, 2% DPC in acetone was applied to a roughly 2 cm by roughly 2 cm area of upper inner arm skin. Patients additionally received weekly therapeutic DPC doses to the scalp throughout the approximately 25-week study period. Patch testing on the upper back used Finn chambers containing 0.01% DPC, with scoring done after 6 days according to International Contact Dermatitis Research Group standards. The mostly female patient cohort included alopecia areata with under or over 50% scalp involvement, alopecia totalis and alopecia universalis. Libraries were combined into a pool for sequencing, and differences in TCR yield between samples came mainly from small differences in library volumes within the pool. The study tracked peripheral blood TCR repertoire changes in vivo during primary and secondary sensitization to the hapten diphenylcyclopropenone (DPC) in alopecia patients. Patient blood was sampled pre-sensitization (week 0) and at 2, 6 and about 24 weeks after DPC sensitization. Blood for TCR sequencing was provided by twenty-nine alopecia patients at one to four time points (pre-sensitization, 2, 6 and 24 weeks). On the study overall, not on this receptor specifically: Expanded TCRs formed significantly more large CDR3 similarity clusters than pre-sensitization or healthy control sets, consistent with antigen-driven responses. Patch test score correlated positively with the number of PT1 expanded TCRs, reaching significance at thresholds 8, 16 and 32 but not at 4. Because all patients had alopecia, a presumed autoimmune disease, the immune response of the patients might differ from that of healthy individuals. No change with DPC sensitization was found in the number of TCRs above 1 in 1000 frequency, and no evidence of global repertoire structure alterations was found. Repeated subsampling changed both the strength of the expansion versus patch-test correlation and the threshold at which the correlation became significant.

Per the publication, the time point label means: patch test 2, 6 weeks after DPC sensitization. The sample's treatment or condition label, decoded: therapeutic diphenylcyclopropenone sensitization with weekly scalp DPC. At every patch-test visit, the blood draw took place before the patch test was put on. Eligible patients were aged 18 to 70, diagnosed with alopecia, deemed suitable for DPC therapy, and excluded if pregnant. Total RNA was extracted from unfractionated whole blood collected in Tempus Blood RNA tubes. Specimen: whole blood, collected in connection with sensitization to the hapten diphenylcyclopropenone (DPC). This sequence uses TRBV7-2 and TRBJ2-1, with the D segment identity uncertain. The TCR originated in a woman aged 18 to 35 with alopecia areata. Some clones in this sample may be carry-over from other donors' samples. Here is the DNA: TGTGCCAGCAGCTCTGGTCCCGTCGATGAGCAGTTCTTC. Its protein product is CASSSGPVDEQFF.